One sample yielded the 6 T cell receptor beta chains listed below, sequenced in a study of spatial heterogeneity in lung cancer. Study-wide results and limits: Expanded alpha and beta TCR counts within tumors tracked tumor mutation counts.

This sample's time point: sample taken at primary tumor resection. TCRdb called the 5' RACE reads again in MiXCR, with one record for every CDR3 protein. This sample carries about 23,000 distinct CDR3 sequences, 4.8% of them seen once, and the ten largest clones take roughly a tenth. Their cognate antigens are unknown. The source was lung tumor tissue, collected at surgery. The receptors originated from a male donor with early-stage non-small cell lung cancer.

In this sample, this clonotype turned up many times. The chain uses TRBV7-9 and TRBJ2-1, with unresolved D. Germline CDR1 is SEHNR and CDR2 is FQNEAQ (reference sequence). The CDR3 has 16 residues. V was clipped by 1 base and J by 0 bases, with 10 bases between them. The CDR3 reads CASSLDGYYSYNEQFF. As DNA, the CDR3 is TGTGCCAGCAGCTTAGATGGCTACTACTCCTACAATGAGCAGTTCTTC.

This clonotype was recorded many times. This CDR3 is CASKQGRNQPQHF. CDR3 DNA sequence: TGTGCCAGCAAACAAGGACGCAATCAGCCCCAGCATTTT. The chain employs TRBV27 and TRBJ1-5; D remains ambiguous. The V and J ends lost 7 bases and 2 bases respectively, with 9 bases between them. This CDR3 has 13 residues. Germline V gene data show CDR1 as MNHEY and CDR2 as SMNVEV (reference sequence).

This clonotype was observed at least ten times. The V and J genes are TRBV6-5 and TRBJ1-5; no reliable D call. Trimming shortened V by 2 bases and J by 4 bases, and 6 bases separated the two germline ends. The length of the CDR3 is 13 residues. Germline CDR1 is MNHEY and CDR2 is SVGAGI. Written as DNA, the CDR3 is TGTGCCAGCAGTTACAGTGCGAATCAGCCCCAGCATTTT. The encoded protein is CASSYSANQPQHF.

This clonotype has ten or more counts. This rearrangement joins TRBV28 to TRBJ2-5; a weak D match, TRBD2 (7 bases). Looked up from germline, CDR1 is MDHEN and CDR2 is SYDVKM. V was cut by 2 bases and J by 5 bases, with 18 bases left in between. CDR3 size: 16 residues. CDR3 nucleotide sequence: TGTGCCAGCAGTTTACACAGGGAGGGATTGGGGGAGACCCAGTACTTC. Translating gives CASSLHREGLGETQYF.

This clonotype was counted at least ten times. This chain links TRBV25-1 with TRBJ1-1, with TRBD1 matching 7 bases. CDR3 length: 14 residues. Germline trimming cut 6 bases from V and 3 bases from J; bases unmatched to any gene: 7. Germline CDR1 is MGHDK and CDR2 is SYGVNS. The CDR3 spells CASSKTGFDTEAFF. The CDR3 DNA follows: TGTGCCAGCAGCAAGACAGGGTTCGACACTGAAGCTTTCTTT.

This clonotype was observed a single time. The rearrangement links TRBV28 to TRBJ1-2; possibly TRBD1 for D (5 bases). This CDR3 has 13 amino acids. Looked up from germline, CDR1 is MDHEN and CDR2 is SYDVKM. V was cut by 7 bases and J by 7 bases, with 16 bases left in between. This CDR3 reads CASTDRGPFGYTF. The CDR3 bases are TGTGCCAGCACGGATAGGGGCCCTTTTGGCTACACCTTC.